This T cell receptor beta chain was captured in a study of blood T cells in healthy people across ages (dated by TCRdb to about 2015). Study-wide context: In model experiments, roughly one uniquely barcoded TCR beta cDNA molecule per two T cells was captured by template switching. Age-related changes in TCR beta repertoire diversity were measured in the study by deep sequencing normalized with unique cDNA molecular identifiers. The donors were divided into four age groups: young (average around 17 years), middle-aged (almost 40), aged (about 60) and long-lived (82). To avoid experimental bias, donors of different ages were spread randomly across the sequencing lanes. For two donors (one aged 18 to 30 and one aged 80 or older), the study analyzed two additional independent replicas of 1 million unique cDNA reads from the same blood draw.

The roughly 39 donors, aged about 6 to 100 years, were systemically healthy Caucasian individuals from Russia. Ten milliliters of peripheral blood were drawn from each donor into EDTA-treated Vacutainer tubes. Ficoll-Paque density-gradient centrifugation was used to isolate PBMCs, with at least 6 million obtained per sample. Trizol reagent was used to extract total RNA from the PBMCs, yielding at least 5.5 micrograms per sample. For every donor, flow cytometry on a PBMC aliquot measured the percentage of naive CD45RAhigh/CD27high T cells. The germline V gene provides CDR1 ENHRY and CDR2 SYGVKD. The CDR3 starts with the cysteine, ends with the phenylalanine, and has 13 residues. The only DNA kept is the CDR3, 39 bases in frame from the first base. V is pared back by 6 bases and J by 2 bases, with 11 bases lying between the germline termini. Overall results and qualifications from the work: The percentage of naive T cells measured by flow cytometry correlated strongly with observed TCR beta diversity. Bulk unsorted PBMC profiling prevented conclusive comparison of naive and antigen-experienced compartments. Because the CMV infection status of the donors was unknown, age-related changes in expanded clonotypes may potentially have been confounded. Compared with the aged group, more naive CD4+ T cells, fewer expanded clones and increased TCR diversity were shown by the long-lived group, suggesting age selection. Observed TCR beta diversity per million T cells fell roughly linearly with age, and a significant reduction was already apparent by age around 40. Estimates of total diversity based on one million sequenced T cells were regarded as lower bounds and as underestimates.

Library generation was performed with 5' RACE. Instrument on record: Illumina HiSeq 2500. A second PCR of about 7 to 12 cycles was run with a J-beta primer mix and a sample-barcoded 5' primer. A unique molecular identifier was introduced onto each TCR beta cDNA molecule by a template-switch 5' adaptor carrying 12 random nucleotides. Each sample yielded at least 2.5 million CDR3-containing paired-end reads. First-strand cDNA was synthesized from all RNA with the Mint cDNA synthesis kit, primed by a TRBC-specific oligonucleotide. After uracil-DNA glycosylase treatment, a first 18-cycle PCR used universal primers M1SS and BC2_uni_R on all cDNA. As for how the authors treated the data: For normalization, 1 million high-quality reads, each with a distinct molecular identifier, were randomly selected from each sample. Reads sharing molecular identifiers were discarded rather than binned into consensus sequences. MiTCR, set to a Q25 quality threshold and the strictest error-elimination algorithm, was used for CDR3 identification, clonotype clustering and error correction. Lower-bound total TCR beta diversity was estimated with a nonparametric unseen species model using Euler transformation. The public sequencing data were trimmed at Q25 with fastp and processed into clonotypes with MiXCR by TCRdb, which kept only in-frame beta chains. Merged by CDR3 protein, the rows form single entries marked with the most common genes and DNA. Here the V and J calls rest on TCRdb's processing, not on the authors' analysis. This sample gives 1.5 million to 2 million distinct CDR3 sequences in total; 40% to 55% of them show up just once. Jointly, the top ten make up less than 2.5% of the sample.

This clonotype was picked up a small number of times. Its antigen is currently not known. Qualities for individual bases were not recorded, and no much larger clone is one base off. This chain joins TRBV10-3 to TRBJ2-7; TRBD1 might be the D gene, on 5 matching bases. Sequencing used blood. The receptor was isolated from a woman in her forties in good health. At the DNA level, the sequence is TGTGCCATCAGGGGGCAGGCGACCTACGAGCAGTACTTC. Its protein is CAIRGQATYEQYF.